This paragraph reports one T cell receptor (beta chain). Its antigen is not known. This record comes from a study of graft-versus-host responses after intestinal transplantation. TCRdb's table, derived via immunoSEQ multiplex PCR, lists solely in-frame clones and lacks some. The table shows 95,000 or so clones, with approximately 90% occurring only once. Points from the study as a whole: Graft-donor T cell macrochimerism coincided with high graft-versus-host to host-versus-graft clonal ratios in allografts.

The junction had 7 bases not matched to a gene; V was cut back by 5 bases and J by 0 bases. This CDR3 is built from 15 residues. Germline CDR1 is MRHNA and CDR2 is SNTAGT. This rearrangement joins TRBV6-4 to TRBJ2-7, with 7 positions matching TRBD2. This sample comprised PBMCs, obtained about 450 days after intestinal transplant. The receptor was isolated from a human patient who received an intestinal transplant, so some T cells may come from the graft donor. The DNA for the CDR3 is TGTGCCAGCAGTTACGGAGGGGAGGGCTCCTACGAGCAGTACTTC. Its protein product is CASSYGGEGSYEQYF.